This TCR beta chain comes out of a study of cytomegalovirus exposure and HLA in healthy donors. Measured with immunoSEQ multiplex PCR; TCRdb has only the in-frame clones, and not every one. The sample includes fewer than 350,000 clones, around 87% of them seen just once. Specimen: PBMCs. The receptor comes from a woman under 30 in good health and CMV-seronegative.

CDR3 sequence reads: CASSVADQPQHF. CDR3 DNA sequence: TGTGCCAGCAGTGTAGCAGATCAGCCCCAGCATTTT. The rearrangement links TRBV28 to TRBJ1-5; D remains ambiguous. The germline V gene encodes CDR1 MDHEN and CDR2 SYDVKM. The CDR3 loop spans 12 amino acids. The V and J ends lost 5 bases and 5 bases respectively, with 7 bases between them.